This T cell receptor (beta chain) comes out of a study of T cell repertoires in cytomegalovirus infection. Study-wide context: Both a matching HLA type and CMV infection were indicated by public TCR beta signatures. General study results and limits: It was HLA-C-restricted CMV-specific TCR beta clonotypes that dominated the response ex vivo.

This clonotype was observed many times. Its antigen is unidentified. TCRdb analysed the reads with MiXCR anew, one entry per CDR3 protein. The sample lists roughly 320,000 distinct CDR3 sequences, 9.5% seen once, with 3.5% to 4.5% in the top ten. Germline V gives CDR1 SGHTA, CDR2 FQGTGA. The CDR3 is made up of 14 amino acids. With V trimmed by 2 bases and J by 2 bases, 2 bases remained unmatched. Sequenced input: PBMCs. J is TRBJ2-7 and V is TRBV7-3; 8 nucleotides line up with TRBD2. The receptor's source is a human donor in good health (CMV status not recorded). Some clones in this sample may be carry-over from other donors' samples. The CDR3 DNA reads TGTGCCAGCAGCTTATACGGGAGGGCCTACGAGCAGTACTTC. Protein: CASSLYGRAYEQYF. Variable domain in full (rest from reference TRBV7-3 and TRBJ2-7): GAGVSQTPSNKVTEKGKYVELRCDPISGHTALYWYRQSLGQGPEFLIYFQGTGAADDSGLPNDRFFAVRPEGSVSTLKIQRTERGDSAVYLCASSLYGRAYEQYFGPGTRLTVT.